This T cell receptor (beta chain) derives from a study of cytomegalovirus exposure and HLA in healthy donors. V lost 5 bases to trimming and J lost 5 bases, with 16 bases between them. The germline CDR1 and CDR2 sequences are GTSNPN and SVGIG (reference sequence). This CDR3 contains 14 residues. Overall study results and limits: Altogether, some 160 TCR beta chains were recorded as cytomegalovirus-associated.

For this clone: The antigen remains unidentified.

Primers for the PCR totalled 60 Vbeta and 13 Jbeta. TCRdb's table, derived via immunoSEQ multiplex PCR, lists solely in-frame clones and lacks some. Of under 200,000 clones listed, about 82% are singletons. The source of this sequence is a female donor in good health and CMV-seronegative. Specimen: PBMCs. V is TRBV30 and J is TRBJ1-5; perhaps TRBD1 as D (5 bases). CDR3 region: CAWDLGGVHQPQHF. The CDR3 DNA reads TGTGCCTGGGACCTCGGGGGGGTCCATCAGCCCCAGCATTTT.